The 5 T cell receptor beta chains below come from one sample, sequenced in a study of blood T cell repertoires in COVID-19. Profiling relied on immunoSEQ multiplex PCR, and the TCRdb table lists in-frame clones only, not all of them. The sample has 60,000 to 90,000 clones, 75% to 85% seen once; the top ten hold under 25%. Input material: peripheral blood. Receptors originate from a woman aged 45-60 years with acute or convalescent COVID-19.

This rearrangement joins TRBV9 to TRBJ1-5, with D possibly being TRBD1 (5 bases). V lost 4 bases to trimming and J lost 7 bases, with 15 bases between them. The CDR3 spans 14 residues. Looked up from germline, CDR1 is SGDLS and CDR2 is YYNGEE. The CDR3 spells CASSRTLGAQPQHF. DNA for the CDR3: TGTGCCAGCAGCCGAACTTTAGGGGCACAGCCCCAGCATTTT.

This clone was observed once. The chain joins TRBV2 to TRBJ1-6, with D hard to call. With 4 bases removed from V and 6 bases from J, the gap between germline ends came to 10 bases. This CDR3 comprises 14 residues. Germline CDR1 reads SNHLY; CDR2 reads FYNNEI. CDR3 residues: CASSAGNFNSPLHF. The CDR3 DNA sequence: TGTGCCAGCAGTGCAGGAAACTTTAATTCACCCCTCCACTTT. The full variable domain, with the rest looked up from reference TRBV2 and TRBJ1-6, is EPEVTQTPSHQVTQMGQEVILRCVPISNHLYFYWYRQILGQKVEFLVSFYNNEISEKSEIFDDQFSVERPDGSNFTLKIRSTKLEDSAMYFCASSAGNFNSPLHFGNGTRLTVT.

The J gene is TRBJ1-4, the V gene TRBV18; D not resolved. This CDR3 comprises 13 residues. Trimming removed 5 bases at V and 7 bases at J, with 11 bases between. Looked up from germline, CDR1 is KGHSH and CDR2 is LQKENI. CDR3 in DNA: TGTGCCAGCTCAGGCAGTAGGAGTGAAAAACTGTTTTTT. This codes for CASSGSRSEKLFF.

The chain uses TRBV7-6 and TRBJ2-1, with D uncertain. CDR1 and CDR2 from the germline V gene are SGHVS and FNYEAQ. The V end was cut by 5 bases, the J end by 7 bases, with 9 bases between. There are 12 residues in the CDR3. The CDR3 spells CASSPGYNEQFF. The CDR3 DNA reads TGTGCCAGCAGCCCCGGGTATAATGAGCAGTTCTTC.

This chain uses TRBV25-1 with TRBJ1-1; TRBD1 might be the D (6 bases). The CDR3 covers 15 residues. Trimming removed 2 bases at V and 2 bases at J, with 12 bases between. Germline V gene data show CDR1 as MGHDK and CDR2 as SYGVNS. The CDR3 DNA reads as TGTGCCAGCAGTGAAGGGAGGGGGAGAAACACTGAAGCTTTCTTT. It encodes CASSEGRGRNTEAFF.